Each of the 22 T cell receptor beta chains below was sequenced from the same sample in a study of control samples from healthy donors and cancer patients. Sequenced by immunoSEQ multiplex PCR; TCRdb stores in-frame clones only, minus some. The sample has 150,000 to 200,000 clones, around 88% seen once; the top ten hold approximately 1.6%. Sequences were obtained from blood. These TCRs come from a young man in good health.

The chain employs TRBV3-1 (or the pseudogene TRBV3-2) and TRBJ2-2; D might be TRBD1 (5 bases). V was clipped by 0 bases and J by 4 bases, with 9 bases between them. CDR1 is LGHDT, CDR2 YNNKEL, per germline (reference sequence). The CDR3 has 15 residues. The CDR3 DNA follows: TGTGCCAGCAGCCAAGAGAAAAGGGGCACCGGGGAGCTGTTTTTT. Amino acid sequence: CASSQEKRGTGELFF.

This clone was counted once. The junction and the germline gene differ at one end; a read error may be behind it. This chain uses TRBV11-2 with TRBJ2-2, with no clear D. This CDR3 region has 14 residues. Germline CDR1 and CDR2: SGHAT and FQNNGV. The CDR3 sequence is CASTLLAGPGELFF. The CDR3 DNA is TGTGCCAGCACCTTACTTGCCGGGCCCGGGGAGCTGTTTTTT.

J is TRBJ2-2 and V is TRBV19; 11 bases map to TRBD2. This CDR3 contains 17 residues. The germline V gene encodes CDR1 LNHDA and CDR2 SQIVND (reference sequence). The ends lost 3 bases at V and 6 bases at J; junction bases unmatched: 9. The CDR3, as DNA: TGTGCCAGTAGTATTAGCGGGGGGGAGGCAAGACCCGGGGAGCTGTTTTTT. Protein product: CASSISGGEARPGELFF.

The chain joins TRBV5-4 to TRBJ2-1; 13 bases are a match to TRBD2. The trim removed 3 bases at V and 8 bases at J, leaving 5 bases unmatched. CDR3 length: 15 residues. CDR1 is SGHNT and CDR2 is YYREEE in the germline V gene (reference sequence). The CDR3: CASSSGLAGIDEQFF. CDR3 coding DNA: TGTGCCAGCAGCTCGGGACTAGCGGGAATCGATGAGCAGTTCTTC.

The rearrangement links TRBV5-4 to TRBJ1-2; D gene unclear. V lost 0 bases and J lost 0, with 9 bases in between. CDR1 is SGHNT and CDR2 is YYREEE in the germline V gene (reference sequence). This CDR3 spans 15 amino acids. The CDR3: CASSLEAETNYGYTF. The CDR3 coding sequence is TGTGCCAGCAGCTTGGAGGCGGAAACTAACTATGGCTACACCTTC.

This clone was observed a single time. V gene TRBV6-6 combines with J gene TRBJ1-6, with D uncertain. The length of the CDR3 is 14 residues. Deletions cut 0 bases from V and 8 bases from J, with 8 bases between. Germline loops: CDR1 MNHNY, CDR2 SVGAGI (reference sequence). The CDR3 reads CASSYSIRDSPLHF. In DNA, the CDR3 is TGTGCCAGCAGTTACTCGATTAGGGATTCACCCCTCCACTTT.

The chain uses TRBV9 and TRBJ2-2; D not resolved. The V and J ends lost 0 bases and 4 bases respectively, with 4 bases between them. This CDR3 region has 13 residues. Germline CDR1 and CDR2: SGDLS and YYNGEE. The CDR3 region is CASSVGGTGELFF. DNA of the CDR3: TGTGCCAGCAGCGTAGGGGGCACCGGGGAGCTGTTTTTT. Using reference TRBV9 and TRBJ2-2 for the parts outside the CDR3, the full variable domain is DSGVTQTPKHLITATGQRVTLRCSPRSGDLSVYWYQQSLDQGLQFLIQYYNGEERAKGNILERFSAQQFPDLHSELNLSSLELGDSALYFCASSVGGTGELFFGEGSRLTVL.

The CDR3 is CASSQGLGLSYEQYF. The CDR3 DNA follows: TGCGCCAGCAGCCAAGGGTTGGGTCTAAGCTACGAGCAGTACTTC. The chain has TRBV4-3 and TRBJ2-7; D remains ambiguous. The CDR3 has 15 residues. V lost 1 base and J 3 bases, leaving 13 bases between the germline ends. From germline, CDR1 is LGHNA and CDR2 YSLEER.

The chain employs TRBV18 and TRBJ1-4; D is unresolved. Germline CDR1 KGHSH, CDR2 LQKENI. This CDR3 has 12 residues. Trimming stripped 1 base from V and 8 bases from J, with 5 bases between. CDR3 nucleotide sequence: TGTGCCAGCTCACCACAGCCAGAAAAACTGTTTTTT. Translating it yields CASSPQPEKLFF. Variable domain in full (rest from reference TRBV18 and TRBJ1-4): NAGVMQNPRHLVRRRGQEARLRCSPMKGHSHVYWYRQLPEEGLKFMVYLQKENIIDESGMPKERFSAEFPKEGPSILRIQQVVRGDSAAYFCASSPQPEKLFFGSGTQLSVL.

The chain joins TRBV2 to TRBJ1-4; D may be TRBD1 (5 bases). The CDR3 contains 15 residues. The germline V gene has CDR1 SNHLY and CDR2 FYNNEI. Trimming cost V 11 bases and J 3 bases, with 19 bases left between them. The CDR3 is CAGVGHAGANEKLFF. The CDR3 coding sequence is TGTGCCGGGGTAGGGCATGCGGGGGCTAATGAAAAACTGTTTTTT. Together with reference TRBV2 and TRBJ1-4, the CDR3 gives the full variable domain: EPEVTQTPSHQVTQMGQEVILRCVPISNHLYFYWYRQILGQKVEFLVSFYNNEISEKSEIFDDQFSVERPDGSNFTLKIRSTKLEDSAMYFCAGVGHAGANEKLFFGSGTQLSVL.

J is TRBJ1-1 and V is TRBV7-2, with no clear D. The CDR3 is 11 amino acids. CDR1 SGHTA and CDR2 FQGNSA come from the germline V gene. V was shortened by 7 bases and J by 6 bases, with 9 bases between the two germline ends. The CDR3 sequence is CASMRAAEAFF. For the CDR3, the DNA is TGTGCCAGCATGCGGGCGGCTGAAGCTTTCTTT.

This clone was recorded once. This rearrangement joins TRBV7-8 to TRBJ2-3; a weak D match, TRBD2 (5 bases). Trimming left V 9 bases short and J 0 bases short, with 19 bases between. The V gene's germline CDR1 is SGHVS and CDR2 FQNEAQ. The CDR3 spans 16 residues. The CDR3 nucleotides read TGTGCCAGTTCGCGGGTACGGATATTTAGCACAGATACGCAGTATTTT. Its protein product is CASSRVRIFSTDTQYF.

The chain combines TRBV7-3 with TRBJ2-2, with 9 bases lining up with TRBD2. Looked up from germline, CDR1 is SGHTA and CDR2 is FQGTGA. V lost 5 bases, J lost 2 bases, and 3 bases stayed unmatched. The CDR3 totals 15 residues. The CDR3 DNA reads as TGTGCCAGCAGCGTTAGCGGGGGCAACACCGGGGAGCTGTTTTTT. It codes for CASSVSGGNTGELFF.

The chain has TRBV6-2 or TRBV6-3 and TRBJ2-1, with D possibly being TRBD1 or TRBD2 (5 bases each). The germline V gene encodes CDR1 MNHEY and CDR2 SVGEGT. V lost 4 bases and J 0 bases, leaving 7 bases between the germline ends. CDR3 length: 14 residues. CDR3 coding DNA: TGTGCCAGCAGTTGGGGGAGCTCCTACAATGAGCAGTTCTTC. Amino acid sequence: CASSWGSSYNEQFF.

V is TRBV5-6 and J is TRBJ1-2; D remains ambiguous. Between the trimmed V and J ends, which lost 7 bases and 8 bases, there was a span of 27 bases. Germline V CDR1 and CDR2: SGHDT, YYEEEE. This CDR3 has 16 residues. The CDR3 region has the DNA TGTGCCAGCGCATATTCCCCTCAACGAACCCAGGCGGGCTACACCTTC. Translation: CASAYSPQRTQAGYTF.

The V and J genes are TRBV18 and TRBJ1-2; the D gene is possibly TRBD1 (5 bases). The ends were cut back, 3 bases at V and 6 bases at J, with 14 bases in the middle. CDR1 is KGHSH and CDR2 is LQKENI in the germline V gene. The CDR3 has 14 amino acids. The CDR3 DNA sequence: TGTGCCAGCTCACCCCGACCGGGGGGTAATGGCTACACCTTC. Its protein is CASSPRPGGNGYTF.

This CDR3 reads CASSLKAGGPYTGELFF. The DNA of the CDR3 is TGTGCCAGCAGCCTTAAAGCGGGGGGGCCTTACACCGGGGAGCTGTTTTTT. The chain uses TRBV3-1 (or the pseudogene TRBV3-2) and TRBJ2-2, with 10 positions matching TRBD2. V lost 4 bases, J lost 3 bases, and 8 bases stayed unmatched. CDR1 is LGHDT and CDR2 is YNNKEL in the germline V gene (reference sequence). This CDR3 has 17 residues.

This sequence joins TRBV5-1 and TRBJ2-7; 12 bases agree with TRBD1. Trimming cost V 4 bases and J 4 bases; bases outside gene matches: 3. The CDR3 covers 14 residues. The germline gives CDR1 SGHRS, CDR2 YFSETQ. The CDR3 DNA sequence: TGCGCCAGCAGCACGGGACAGGGGGCTTACGAGCAGTACTTC. As protein: CASSTGQGAYEQYF.

This clone was detected once. The rearrangement links TRBV28 to TRBJ2-7; D is unclear. Per germline, CDR1 MDHEN and CDR2 SYDVKM. V lost 3 bases and J lost 4, with 4 bases in between. The CDR3 sequence is 11 residues long. The CDR3: CASSLFYEQYF. CDR3 DNA: TGTGCCAGCAGTTTGTTTTACGAGCAGTACTTC.

This rearrangement joins TRBV2 to TRBJ1-1, with TRBD1 matching over 8 bases. The CDR3 contains 10 residues. V was pared by 7 bases and J by 11 bases, with 3 bases of the junction left unmatched. Germline V lookup: CDR1 SNHLY, CDR2 FYNNEI. As DNA, the CDR3 is TGTGCCAGCACGACAGGGGATGCTTTCTTT. This gives the protein CASTTGDAFF.

In its sample, this clone was seen a few times. The chain joins TRBV20-1 to TRBJ2-5; 7 bases agree with TRBD1. Unmatched junction bases numbered 3, after V lost 7 bases and J lost 4 bases. The CDR3 extends over 11 amino acids. Germline V lookup: CDR1 DFQATT, CDR2 SNEGSKA (reference sequence). The CDR3 loop is CSGQGRETQYF. The CDR3 DNA reads TGCAGTGGACAGGGAAGAGAGACCCAGTACTTC.

The chain links TRBV29-1 to TRBJ1-6, with D maybe TRBD1 (5 bases). Germline CDR1 is SQVTM and CDR2 is ANQGSEA. The CDR3 is 13 residues long. Trimming took off 6 bases at V and 7 bases at J, with 13 bases between the two ends. The CDR3 region is CSVRDGLNSPLHF. The CDR3 DNA reads TGCAGCGTGCGGGACGGATTAAATTCACCCCTCCACTTT.